Sequencing of this TCR beta chain was carried out in a study of cytomegalovirus exposure and HLA in healthy donors. Broader study findings: Sequencing artifact likely explains a cluster of highly shared sequence variants. The number of N-insertions in an Asian-associated ancestry cluster was reportedly below the approximately 700-donor mean in a later analysis. CMV antigen specificity was confirmed in vitro for a few CMV-associated chains.

Whereas donors were nominally healthy upon sampling, unrecorded immune exposures were probable. The CDR3 sequence is 15 residues long. Germline-derived CDR1 and CDR2 are MNHNS and SASEGT. V lost 8 bases and J lost 0, with 16 bases in between. This clone was seen only a few times. The antigen is unknown. Researchers ran the PCR with 60 Vbeta and 13 Jbeta primers. The repertoire was sequenced with immunoSEQ multiplex PCR; TCRdb's copy has only in-frame clones and lacks some. The profile shows approximately 120,000 clones, approximately 80% of them singletons. The TCR comes from a man under 40 in good health and CMV-seropositive. The sample consisted of PBMCs. The chain couples TRBV6-1 to TRBJ1-1; possibly TRBD1 for D (6 bases). The CDR3 here is CASRKGGEMNTEAFF. CDR3 nucleotides: TGTGCCAGCCGAAAGGGGGGGGAAATGAACACTGAAGCTTTCTTT.